The 22 T cell receptor beta chains given below trace back to one sample, sequenced in a study of cytomegalovirus exposure and HLA in healthy donors. The PCR ran on 60 Vbeta and 13 Jbeta primers. The data were produced by immunoSEQ multiplex PCR, yet TCRdb's version contains in-frame clones alone and is incomplete. Among around 140,000 clones listed, roughly four fifths were seen once. The sample was PBMCs. These receptors were obtained from a man younger than 35 in good health and CMV-seropositive.

In DNA form, the CDR3 reads TGTGCCAGCAACCGACAGGGAGGAGCTTTCTTT. This translates into CASNRQGGAFF. This rearrangement joins TRBV6-6 to TRBJ1-1; TRBD1 matches 7 bases. The CDR3 loop spans 11 amino acids. Looked up from germline, CDR1 is MNHNY and CDR2 is SVGAGI (reference sequence). The J segment lost 10 bases and the V segment lost 7 bases, leaving 6 bases of the junction unmatched.

V and J are TRBV6-6 and TRBJ1-2; no reliable D call. Germline V lookup: CDR1 MNHNY, CDR2 SVGAGI (reference sequence). The CDR3 covers 16 residues. The ends were cut back, 2 bases at V and 0 bases at J, with 13 bases in the middle. CDR3 loop: CASSYRGGKTNYGYTF. CDR3 in DNA: TGTGCCAGCAGTTACCGTGGAGGGAAAACTAACTATGGCTACACCTTC.

The CDR3 sequence: CASSPRRDLRYEQYF. Written as DNA, the CDR3 is TGTGCCAGCAGCCCCAGGCGGGACCTACGATACGAGCAGTACTTC. The rearrangement links TRBV4-2 to TRBJ2-7; possibly TRBD2 for D (6 bases). The CDR3 runs to 15 residues. V lost 4 bases and J lost 4, with 17 bases in between. Germline CDR1 and CDR2: LGHNA and YNFKEQ.

The chain has TRBV2 and TRBJ1-1; D gene unclear. The V and J ends lost 4 bases and 5 bases respectively, with 17 bases between them. Germline V gene sequence: CDR1 SNHLY, CDR2 FYNNEI. This CDR3 has 15 residues. CDR3 nucleotides: TGTGCCAGCAGTGCTCCCAGCCCGGGAGGTACTGAAGCTTTCTTT. Its translation: CASSAPSPGGTEAFF.

The genes are TRBV7-2 and TRBJ1-1, with a possible D match to TRBD1 (5 bases). Germline-derived CDR1 and CDR2 are SGHTA and FQGNSA. V was clipped by 9 bases and J by 3 bases, with 14 bases between them. This CDR3 contains 13 residues. The CDR3 here is CARTQTGDTEAFF. DNA of the CDR3: TGTGCCAGAACCCAAACGGGGGACACTGAAGCTTTCTTT.

This chain joins TRBV9 and TRBJ2-1; a weak D match, TRBD1 (5 bases). This CDR3 spans 17 amino acids. The ends were cut back, 1 base at V and 0 bases at J, with 14 bases in the middle. Germline values: CDR1 SGDLS, CDR2 YYNGEE. The CDR3 sequence is CASSVHWGQSSYNEQFF. CDR3 DNA sequence: TGTGCCAGCAGCGTACATTGGGGCCAAAGCTCCTACAATGAGCAGTTCTTC.

The gene calls are TRBV4-2 and TRBJ2-3; 9 bases fit TRBD2. CDR3 length equals 16 residues. The germline V gene has CDR1 LGHNA and CDR2 YNFKEQ. V shed 1 base and J 0 bases; nucleotides not matched to a gene: 2. The CDR3 spells CASSQGTSGSTDTQYF. DNA of the CDR3: TGTGCCAGCAGCCAAGGTACTAGCGGGAGCACAGATACGCAGTATTTT.

The V gene is TRBV4-1, the J gene TRBJ2-1; 7 positions match TRBD1. Germline CDR1 MGHRA, CDR2 YSYEKL. Trimming cost V 0 bases and J 4 bases; bases outside gene matches: 6. The CDR3 length is 16 residues. The CDR3 coding sequence is TGCGCCAGCAGCCAAGAGAGACAGGGAAGGTACAATGAGCAGTTCTTC. This encodes CASSQERQGRYNEQFF.

The chain recombines TRBV6-5 with TRBJ1-3; 7 nucleotides agree with TRBD1. Germline CDR1 MNHEY, CDR2 SVGAGI. The CDR3 extends over 15 amino acids. Trimming took 8 bases from V and 4 from J; bases not matched to a gene: 11. The CDR3 here is CASVRDRAPGNTIYF. The CDR3 DNA reads as TGTGCCAGCGTCCGGGACAGAGCCCCAGGAAACACCATATATTTT.

This clone has more than one count but fewer than ten. V usage is TRBV5-4 and J usage is TRBJ2-5, with D perhaps TRBD2 (5 bases). The CDR3 contains 14 residues. Germline V gene data show CDR1 as SGHNT and CDR2 as YYREEE (reference sequence). Trimming pared 3 bases from V and 1 base from J, leaving 10 bases between. CDR3 amino acids: CASSSPTSQETQYF. CDR3 sequence (DNA): TGTGCCAGCAGCTCCCCTACTAGCCAAGAGACCCAGTACTTC.

A word on this clone: One end of the junction does not line up with germline, which may come from a read error. This chain connects TRBV7-9 to TRBJ2-7; the D gene is possibly TRBD2 (7 bases). CDR3 length equals 15 residues. Germline V gene lookup returns CDR1 SEHNR and CDR2 FQNEAQ (reference sequence). CDR3 DNA sequence: TGTGCCAGCAGCTTAGCGGAGGGGGAGGGACGACACCAAATCTTC. Translation: CASSLAEGEGRHQIF.

This chain links TRBV5-1 with TRBJ2-6; D might be TRBD2 (7 bases). Per germline, CDR1 SGHRS and CDR2 YFSETQ. Trimming cost V 10 bases and J 0 bases, with 17 bases left between them. The length of the CDR3 is 16 residues. The CDR3 protein is CASQGGGNSGANVLTF. The CDR3 nucleotides are TGCGCCTCCCAGGGAGGGGGGAACTCTGGGGCCAACGTCCTGACTTTC. Looking up the rest from reference TRBV5-1 and TRBJ2-6 gives the full variable domain: KAGVTQTPRYLIKTRGQQVTLSCSPISGHRSVSWYQQTPGQGLQFLFEYFSETQRNKGNFPGRFSGRQFSNSRSEMNVSTLELGDSALYLCASQGGGNSGANVLTFGAGSRLTVL.

The gene calls are TRBV28 and TRBJ2-5, with D maybe TRBD2 (7 bases). The germline CDR1 and CDR2 sequences are MDHEN and SYDVKM. The germline V and J ends were trimmed by 3 bases and 5 bases, with 22 bases remaining between them. This CDR3 comprises 17 residues. The CDR3 sequence: CASSFLEIGGPRETQYF. Here the CDR3 DNA reads TGTGCCAGCAGTTTCCTCGAAATCGGGGGGCCGAGGGAGACCCAGTACTTC. The full variable domain, with the rest looked up from reference TRBV28 and TRBJ2-5, is DVKVTQSSRYLVKRTGEKVFLECVQDMDHENMFWYRQDPGLGLRLIYFSYDVKMKEKGDIPEGYSVSREKKERFSLILESASTNQTSMYLCASSFLEIGGPRETQYFGPGTRLLVL.

The CDR3 nucleotides read TGTGCCAGCAGTAATCTCTTTTACGAGCAGTACTTC. This gives the protein CASSNLFYEQYF. The chain is built from TRBV6-5 and TRBJ2-7; D not resolved. Germline V gene data show CDR1 as MNHEY and CDR2 as SVGAGI. V was shortened by 5 bases and J by 4 bases, with 9 bases between the two germline ends. This CDR3 contains 12 residues.

This rearrangement joins TRBV19 to TRBJ1-2; D may be TRBD1 (6 bases). CDR3 size: 12 residues. The germline V gene encodes CDR1 LNHDA and CDR2 SQIVND (reference sequence). Trimming removed 4 bases at V and 6 bases at J, with 9 bases between. For the CDR3, the DNA is TGTGCCAGTAGTACAGGGGTGGATGGCTACACCTTC. It codes for CASSTGVDGYTF. The entire variable domain, with the rest obtained from reference TRBV19 and TRBJ1-2, is as follows: DGGITQSPKYLFRKEGQNVTLSCEQNLNHDAMYWYRQDPGQGLRLIYYSQIVNDFQKGDIAEGYSVSREKKESFPLTVTSAQKNPTAFYLCASSTGVDGYTFGSGTRLTVV.

The V gene is TRBV29-1, the J gene TRBJ2-3, with 10 nucleotides matching TRBD2. Germline V gene lookup returns CDR1 SQVTM and CDR2 ANQGSEA. V lost 2 bases and J lost 4; bases outside the gene matches: 12. The CDR3 runs 17 residues. CDR3 region: CSVECFPISGRSDTQYF. The CDR3 DNA reads TGCAGCGTTGAATGTTTCCCGATTAGCGGGAGGTCAGATACGCAGTATTTT.

This sequence joins TRBV18 and TRBJ2-2; TRBD2 aligns across 7 bases. With V trimmed by 5 bases and J by 0 bases, 15 bases remained unmatched. The CDR3 consists of 19 residues. Germline V gene lookup returns CDR1 KGHSH and CDR2 LQKENI. CDR3: CASSIGLGNTAANTGELFF. The CDR3, as DNA: TGTGCCAGCTCAATTGGACTAGGTAACACCGCGGCGAACACCGGGGAGCTGTTTTTT.

The V call is TRBV6-1, the J call TRBJ1-1; D possibly corresponds to TRBD1 (6 bases). Trimming took off 1 base at V and 8 bases at J, with 11 bases between the two ends. CDR1 and CDR2 (germline): MNHNS, SASEGT. The CDR3 length is 13 residues. Here the CDR3 reads CASSEVTGLEAFF. The CDR3 bases are TGTGCCAGCAGTGAAGTTACAGGGTTGGAAGCTTTCTTT.

The sample holds a few counts of this clone. V gene TRBV5-1 combines with J gene TRBJ1-1, with 9 bases matching TRBD1. The germline gives CDR1 SGHRS, CDR2 YFSETQ. V shed 6 bases, J shed 1 base, and the junction held 4 bases outside the gene matches. CDR3 length: 14 residues. The CDR3 DNA follows: TGCGCCAGCAACGCGGGACAGGGGAACACTGAAGCTTTCTTT. It translates to CASNAGQGNTEAFF.

The chain couples TRBV28 to TRBJ2-7, with 8 positions matching TRBD1. Unmatched junction bases numbered 12, after V lost 6 bases and J lost 5 bases. Looked up from germline, CDR1 is MDHEN and CDR2 is SYDVKM. The CDR3 length is 15 residues. The CDR3, as DNA: TGTGCCAGCAGAGGACAGGGAGCCCCGGGTGACGAGCAGTACTTC. It yields the protein CASRGQGAPGDEQYF.

The chain uses TRBV6-5 and TRBJ1-1, with 9 positions matching TRBD1. Per the germline V gene, CDR1 is MNHEY and CDR2 is SVGAGI. The V segment lost 7 bases and the J segment 1 base; nucleotides outside the gene matches: 7. CDR3 length: 15 residues. CDR3 region: CASKLGTGTNTEAFF. The CDR3 coding sequence is TGTGCCAGCAAATTAGGGACAGGGACGAACACTGAAGCTTTCTTT.

V gene TRBV28 combines with J gene TRBJ2-1; D might be TRBD2 (7 bases). CDR1 is MDHEN and CDR2 is SYDVKM in the germline V gene. This CDR3 spans 15 amino acids. Trimming took 6 bases from V and 8 from J, leaving 20 bases between them. For the CDR3, the DNA is TGTGCCAGCAGGGGGGGGCTGGGCAGGGTGGATGAGCAGTTCTTC. Translated, it gives CASRGGLGRVDEQFF.